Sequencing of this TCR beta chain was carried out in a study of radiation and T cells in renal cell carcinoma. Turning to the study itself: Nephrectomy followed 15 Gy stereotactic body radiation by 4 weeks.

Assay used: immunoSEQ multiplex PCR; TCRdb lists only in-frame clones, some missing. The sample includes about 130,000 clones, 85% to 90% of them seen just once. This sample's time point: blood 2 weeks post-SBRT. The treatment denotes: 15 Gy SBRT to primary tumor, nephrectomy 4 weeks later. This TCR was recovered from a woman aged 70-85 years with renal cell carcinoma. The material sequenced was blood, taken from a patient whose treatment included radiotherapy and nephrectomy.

DNA for the CDR3: TGTGCCAGCAGTGAGCCTGGGACAGAGAACACTGAAGCTTTCTTT. Translated, it gives CASSEPGTENTEAFF. V gene TRBV6-6 combines with J gene TRBJ1-1; 7 positions match TRBD1. Trimming took 5 bases from V and 1 from J; bases not matched to a gene: 7. The CDR3 length is 15 residues. Per the germline V gene, CDR1 is MNHNY and CDR2 is SVGAGI (reference sequence).